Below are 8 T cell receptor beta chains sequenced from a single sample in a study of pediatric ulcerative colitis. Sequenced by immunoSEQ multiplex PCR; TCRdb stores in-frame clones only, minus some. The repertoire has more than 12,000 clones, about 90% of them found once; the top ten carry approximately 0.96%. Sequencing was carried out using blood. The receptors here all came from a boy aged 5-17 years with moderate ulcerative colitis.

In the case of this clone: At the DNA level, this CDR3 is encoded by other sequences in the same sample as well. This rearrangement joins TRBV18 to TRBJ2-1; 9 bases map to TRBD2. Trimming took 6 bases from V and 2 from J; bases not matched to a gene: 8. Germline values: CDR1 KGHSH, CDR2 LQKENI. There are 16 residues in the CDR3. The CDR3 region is CASSPMTSGAYNEQFF. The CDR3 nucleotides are TGTGCCAGCTCGCCAATGACTAGCGGAGCCTACAATGAGCAGTTCTTC.

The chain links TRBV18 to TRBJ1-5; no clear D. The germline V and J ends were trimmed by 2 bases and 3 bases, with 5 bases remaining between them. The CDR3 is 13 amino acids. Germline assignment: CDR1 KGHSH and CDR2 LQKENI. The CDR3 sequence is CASSPDPNQPQHF. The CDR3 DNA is TGTGCCAGCTCACCAGATCCCAATCAGCCCCAGCATTTT.

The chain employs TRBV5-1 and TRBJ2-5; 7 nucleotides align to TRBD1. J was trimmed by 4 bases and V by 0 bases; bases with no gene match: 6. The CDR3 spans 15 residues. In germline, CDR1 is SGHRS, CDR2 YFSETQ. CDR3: CASSLVRGGGETQYF. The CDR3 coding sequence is TGCGCCAGCAGCTTGGTCCGAGGGGGCGGAGAGACCCAGTACTTC. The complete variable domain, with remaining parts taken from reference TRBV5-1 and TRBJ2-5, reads KAGVTQTPRYLIKTRGQQVTLSCSPISGHRSVSWYQQTPGQGLQFLFEYFSETQRNKGNFPGRFSGRQFSNSRSEMNVSTLELGDSALYLCASSLVRGGGETQYFGPGTRLLVL.

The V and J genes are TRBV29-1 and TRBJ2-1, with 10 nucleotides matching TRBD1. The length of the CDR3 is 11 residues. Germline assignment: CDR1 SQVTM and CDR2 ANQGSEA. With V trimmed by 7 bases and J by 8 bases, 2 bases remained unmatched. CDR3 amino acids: CSGDRGDEQFF. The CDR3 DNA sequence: TGCAGCGGGGACAGGGGCGATGAGCAGTTCTTC.

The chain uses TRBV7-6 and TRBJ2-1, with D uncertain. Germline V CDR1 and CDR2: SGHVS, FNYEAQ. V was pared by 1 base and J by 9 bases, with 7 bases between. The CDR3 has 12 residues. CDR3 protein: CASSLVVVEQFF. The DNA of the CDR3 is TGTGCCAGCAGCTTAGTAGTGGTTGAGCAGTTCTTC.

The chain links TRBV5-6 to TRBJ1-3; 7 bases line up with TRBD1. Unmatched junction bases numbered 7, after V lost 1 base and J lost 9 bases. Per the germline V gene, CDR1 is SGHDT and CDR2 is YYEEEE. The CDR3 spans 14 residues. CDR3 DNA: TGTGCCAGCAGCTTGCAGGGGGAAGGGTCCACCATATATTTT. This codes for CASSLQGEGSTIYF. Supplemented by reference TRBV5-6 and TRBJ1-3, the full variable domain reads DAGVTQSPTHLIKTRGQQVTLRCSPKSGHDTVSWYQQALGQGPQFIFQYYEEEERQRGNFPDRFSGHQFPNYSSELNVNALLLGDSALYLCASSLQGEGSTIYFGEGSWLTVV.

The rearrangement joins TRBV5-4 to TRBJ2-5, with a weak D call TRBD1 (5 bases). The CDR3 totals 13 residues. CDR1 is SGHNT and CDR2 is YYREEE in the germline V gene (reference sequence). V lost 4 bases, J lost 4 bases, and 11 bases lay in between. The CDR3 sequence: CASSQDNGETQYF. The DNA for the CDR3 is TGTGCCAGCAGCCAGGACAACGGAGAGACCCAGTACTTC.

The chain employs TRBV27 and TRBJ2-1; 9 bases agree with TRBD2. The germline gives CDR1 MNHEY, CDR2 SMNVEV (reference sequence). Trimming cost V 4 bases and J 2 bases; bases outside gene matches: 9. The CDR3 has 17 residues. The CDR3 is CASSSALWTSAYNEQFF. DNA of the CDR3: TGTGCCAGCAGTTCCGCCCTATGGACTAGCGCCTACAATGAGCAGTTCTTC.